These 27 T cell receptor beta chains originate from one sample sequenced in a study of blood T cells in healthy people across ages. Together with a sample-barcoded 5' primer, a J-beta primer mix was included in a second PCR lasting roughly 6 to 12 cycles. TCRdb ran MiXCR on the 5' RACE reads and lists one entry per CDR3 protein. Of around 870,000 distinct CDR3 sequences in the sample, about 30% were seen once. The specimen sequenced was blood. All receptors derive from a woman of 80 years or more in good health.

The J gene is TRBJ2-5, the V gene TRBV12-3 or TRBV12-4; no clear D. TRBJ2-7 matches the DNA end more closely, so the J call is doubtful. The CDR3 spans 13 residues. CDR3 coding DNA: TGTGCCAGCAGTGTCAGAAACTCCTACGAGCAGTACTTC. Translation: CASSVRNSYEQYF.

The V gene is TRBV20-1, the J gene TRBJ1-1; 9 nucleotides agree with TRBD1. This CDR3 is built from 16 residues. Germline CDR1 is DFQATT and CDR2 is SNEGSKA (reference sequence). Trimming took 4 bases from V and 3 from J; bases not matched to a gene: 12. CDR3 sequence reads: CSAISGTGSVDTEAFF. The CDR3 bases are TGCAGTGCTATTTCCGGGACAGGGAGTGTAGACACTGAAGCTTTCTTT.

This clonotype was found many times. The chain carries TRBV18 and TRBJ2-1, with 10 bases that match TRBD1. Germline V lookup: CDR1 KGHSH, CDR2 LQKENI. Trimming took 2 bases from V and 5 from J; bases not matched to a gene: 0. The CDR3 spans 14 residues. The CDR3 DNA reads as TGTGCCAGCTCACCAGGGACAGGGGACAATGAGCAGTTCTTC. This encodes CASSPGTGDNEQFF.

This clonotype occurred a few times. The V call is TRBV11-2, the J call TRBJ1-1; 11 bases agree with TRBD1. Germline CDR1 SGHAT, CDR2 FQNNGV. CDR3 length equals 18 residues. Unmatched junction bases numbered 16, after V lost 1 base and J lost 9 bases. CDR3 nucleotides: TGTGCCAGCAGCTTAGTTTGGGCGGACAGGGGGCGTTCGCTGAAAGCTTTCTTT. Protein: CASSLVWADRGRSLKAFF.

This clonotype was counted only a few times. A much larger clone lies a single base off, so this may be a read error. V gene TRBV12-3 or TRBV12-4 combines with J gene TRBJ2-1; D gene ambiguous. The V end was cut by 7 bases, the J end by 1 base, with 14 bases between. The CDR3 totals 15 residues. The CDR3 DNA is TGTGCCAGCAACGCTAGAAGCCCATCCTACAATGAGCAGTTCTTC. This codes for CASNARSPSYNEQFF.

The CDR3 sequence is CASSPGQVSGNEQYF. The DNA of the CDR3 is TGTGCCAGCAGCCCGGGACAGGTCAGCGGCAATGAGCAGTACTTC. The V and J genes are TRBV28 and TRBJ2-5; 8 bases align to TRBD1. This CDR3 contains 15 residues. CDR1 is MDHEN, CDR2 SYDVKM, per germline. V gave up 6 bases and J gave up 11 bases; unmatched junction bases: 17.

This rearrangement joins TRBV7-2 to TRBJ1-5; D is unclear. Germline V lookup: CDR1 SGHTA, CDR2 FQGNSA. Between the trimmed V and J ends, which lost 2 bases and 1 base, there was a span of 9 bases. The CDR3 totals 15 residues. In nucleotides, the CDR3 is TGTACCAGCAGCTTATGGGGTAGGAGCAATCAGCCCCAGCATTTT. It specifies CTSSLWGRSNQPQHF.

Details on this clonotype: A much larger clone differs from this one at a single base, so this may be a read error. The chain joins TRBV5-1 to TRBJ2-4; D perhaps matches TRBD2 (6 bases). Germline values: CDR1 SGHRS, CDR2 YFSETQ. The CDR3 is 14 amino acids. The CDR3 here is CAGSPGEDWGIQYF. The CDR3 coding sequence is TGCGCCGGCAGCCCCGGGGAGGATTGGGGCATTCAGTACTTC.

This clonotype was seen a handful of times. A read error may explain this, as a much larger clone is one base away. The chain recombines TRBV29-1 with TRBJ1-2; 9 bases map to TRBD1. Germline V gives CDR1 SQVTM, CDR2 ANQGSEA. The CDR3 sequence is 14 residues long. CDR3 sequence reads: CSVSPQGASYGCTF. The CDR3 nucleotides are TGCAGCGTTTCCCCACAGGGGGCTAGCTATGGCTGCACCTTC.

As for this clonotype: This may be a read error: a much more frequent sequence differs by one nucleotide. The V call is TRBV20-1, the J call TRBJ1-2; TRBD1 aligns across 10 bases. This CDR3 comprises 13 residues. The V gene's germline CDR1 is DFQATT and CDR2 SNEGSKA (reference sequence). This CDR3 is CGATDRGRGGYTF. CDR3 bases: TGCGGTGCTACCGACAGGGGGCGGGGCGGCTACACCTTC.

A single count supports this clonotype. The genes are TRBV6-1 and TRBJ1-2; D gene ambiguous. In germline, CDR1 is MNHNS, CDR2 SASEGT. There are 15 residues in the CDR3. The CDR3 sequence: CACSRSDGTNYGYTF. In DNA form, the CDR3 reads TGTGCTTGCAGTAGAAGCGACGGAACTAACTATGGCTACACCTTC.

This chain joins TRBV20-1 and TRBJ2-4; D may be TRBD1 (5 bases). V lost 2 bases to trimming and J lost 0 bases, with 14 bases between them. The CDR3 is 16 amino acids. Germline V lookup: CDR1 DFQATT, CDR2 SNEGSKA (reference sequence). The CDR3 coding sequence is TGCAGTGCTAGAATGACAGACCAATTAGCCAAAAACATTCAGTACTTC. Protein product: CSARMTDQLAKNIQYF.

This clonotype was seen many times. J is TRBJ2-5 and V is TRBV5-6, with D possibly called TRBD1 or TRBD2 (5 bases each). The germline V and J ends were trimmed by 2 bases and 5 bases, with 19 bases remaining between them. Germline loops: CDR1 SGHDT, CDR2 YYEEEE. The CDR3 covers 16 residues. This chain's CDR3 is CASSLWAGAMRETQYF. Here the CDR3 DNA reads TGTGCCAGCAGCTTATGGGCCGGGGCTATGCGGGAGACCCAGTACTTC.

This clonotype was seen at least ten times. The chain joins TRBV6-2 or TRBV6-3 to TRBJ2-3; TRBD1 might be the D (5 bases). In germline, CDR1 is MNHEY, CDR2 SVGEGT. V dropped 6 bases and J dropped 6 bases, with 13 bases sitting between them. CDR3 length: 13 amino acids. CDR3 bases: TGTGCCAGCAGCATCAGGGTATTGGATACGCAGTATTTT. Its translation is CASSIRVLDTQYF.

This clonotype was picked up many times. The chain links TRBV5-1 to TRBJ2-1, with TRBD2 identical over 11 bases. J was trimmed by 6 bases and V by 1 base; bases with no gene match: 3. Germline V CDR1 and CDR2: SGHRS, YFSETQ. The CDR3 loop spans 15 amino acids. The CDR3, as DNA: TGCGCCAGCAGCTTGACTAGCGGGGGATTCAATGAGCAGTTCTTC. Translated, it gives CASSLTSGGFNEQFF.

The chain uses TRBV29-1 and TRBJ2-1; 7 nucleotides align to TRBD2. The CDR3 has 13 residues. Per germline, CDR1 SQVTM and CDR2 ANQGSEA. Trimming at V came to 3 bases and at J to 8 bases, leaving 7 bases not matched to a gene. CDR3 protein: CSVDIAGPYEQFF. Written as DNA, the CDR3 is TGCAGCGTTGATATAGCGGGTCCGTATGAGCAGTTCTTC.

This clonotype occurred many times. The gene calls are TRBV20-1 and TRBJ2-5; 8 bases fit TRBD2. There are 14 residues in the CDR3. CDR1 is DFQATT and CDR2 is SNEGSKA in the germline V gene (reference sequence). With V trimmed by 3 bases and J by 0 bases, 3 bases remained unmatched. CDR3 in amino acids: CSARVAGHQETQYF. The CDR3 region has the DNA TGCAGTGCTAGGGTAGCGGGGCACCAAGAGACCCAGTACTTC.

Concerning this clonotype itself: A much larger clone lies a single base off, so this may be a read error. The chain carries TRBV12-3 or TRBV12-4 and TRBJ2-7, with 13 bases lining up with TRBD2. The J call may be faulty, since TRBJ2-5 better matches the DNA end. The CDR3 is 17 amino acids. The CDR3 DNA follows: TGTGCCAGCAGTCAGAGGGGGGGACTAGCGGGGTGCGGGACCCAGTACTTC. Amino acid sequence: CASSQRGGLAGCGTQYF.

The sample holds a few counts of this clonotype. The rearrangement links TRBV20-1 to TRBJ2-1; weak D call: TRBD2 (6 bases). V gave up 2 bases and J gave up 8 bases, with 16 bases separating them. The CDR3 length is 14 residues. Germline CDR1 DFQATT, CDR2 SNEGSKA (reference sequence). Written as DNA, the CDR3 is TGCAGTGCTAGACCCCCCCTAGCGAGCGATGAGCAGTTCTTC. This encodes CSARPPLASDEQFF.

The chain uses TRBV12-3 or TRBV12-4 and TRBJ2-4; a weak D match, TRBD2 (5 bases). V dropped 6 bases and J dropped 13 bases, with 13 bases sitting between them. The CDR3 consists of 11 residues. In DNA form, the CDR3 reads TGTGCCAGCAGCTTAACGGGAAAGCAGTACTTC. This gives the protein CASSLTGKQYF.

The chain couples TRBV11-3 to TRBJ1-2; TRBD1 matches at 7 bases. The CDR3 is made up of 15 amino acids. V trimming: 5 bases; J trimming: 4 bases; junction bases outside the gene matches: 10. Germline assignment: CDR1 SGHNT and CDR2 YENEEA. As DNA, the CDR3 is TGTGCCAGCAGCCCTAACTCAGGGGGTTTCTATGGCTACACCTTC. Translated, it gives CASSPNSGGFYGYTF.

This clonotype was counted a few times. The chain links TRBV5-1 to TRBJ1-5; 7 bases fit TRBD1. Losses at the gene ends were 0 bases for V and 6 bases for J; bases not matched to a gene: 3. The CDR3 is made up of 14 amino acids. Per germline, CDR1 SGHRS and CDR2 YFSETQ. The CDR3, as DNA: TGCGCCAGCAGCTTGGAGGGGGCAAGTCAGCCCCAGCATTTT. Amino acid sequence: CASSLEGASQPQHF.

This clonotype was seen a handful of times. The CDR3 coding sequence is TGTGCCAGCAGTCCAGCGGACAGGGTGAACACTGAAGCTTTCTTT. The encoded protein is CASSPADRVNTEAFF. This chain joins TRBV7-9 and TRBJ1-1, with 8 bases that match TRBD1. The CDR3 loop spans 15 amino acids. Germline CDR1 and CDR2: SEHNR and FQNEAQ (reference sequence). J was trimmed by 0 bases and V by 6 bases; bases with no gene match: 6. Variable domain in full (rest from reference TRBV7-9 and TRBJ1-1): DTGVSQNPRHKITKRGQNVTFRCDPISEHNRLYWYRQTLGQGPEFLTYFQNEAQLEKSRLLSDRFSAERPKGSFSTLEIQRTEQGDSAMYLCASSPADRVNTEAFFGQGTRLTVV.

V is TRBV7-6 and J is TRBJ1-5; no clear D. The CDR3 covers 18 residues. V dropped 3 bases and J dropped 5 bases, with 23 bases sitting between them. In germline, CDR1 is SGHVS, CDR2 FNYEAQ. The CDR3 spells CASSFRSRASGCHQPQHF. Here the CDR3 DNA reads TGTGCCAGCAGCTTTAGATCCCGGGCCTCAGGATGCCATCAGCCCCAGCATTTT.

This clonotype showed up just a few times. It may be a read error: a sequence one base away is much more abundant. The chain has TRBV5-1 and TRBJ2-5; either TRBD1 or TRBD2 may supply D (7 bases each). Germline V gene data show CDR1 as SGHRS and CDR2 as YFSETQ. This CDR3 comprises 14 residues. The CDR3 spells CASSLAPGGETRYF. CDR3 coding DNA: TGCGCCAGCAGCTTGGCCCCAGGGGGGGAGACCCGGTACTTC.

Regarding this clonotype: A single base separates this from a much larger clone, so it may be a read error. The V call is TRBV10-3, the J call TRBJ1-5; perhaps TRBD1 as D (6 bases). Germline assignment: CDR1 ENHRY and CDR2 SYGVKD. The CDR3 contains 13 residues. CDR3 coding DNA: TGTGCCAGCAGTGAGCAAGGGGGGGGTCTACGGCATTTT. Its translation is CASSEQGGGLRHF.

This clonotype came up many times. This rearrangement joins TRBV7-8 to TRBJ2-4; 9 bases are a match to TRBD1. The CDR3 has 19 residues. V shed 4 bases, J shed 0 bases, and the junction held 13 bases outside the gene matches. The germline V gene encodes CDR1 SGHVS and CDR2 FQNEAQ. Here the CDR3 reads CASSSRGGQGVLAKNIQYF. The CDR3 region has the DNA TGTGCCAGCAGCTCCAGGGGGGGACAGGGCGTTCTAGCCAAAAACATTCAGTACTTC.